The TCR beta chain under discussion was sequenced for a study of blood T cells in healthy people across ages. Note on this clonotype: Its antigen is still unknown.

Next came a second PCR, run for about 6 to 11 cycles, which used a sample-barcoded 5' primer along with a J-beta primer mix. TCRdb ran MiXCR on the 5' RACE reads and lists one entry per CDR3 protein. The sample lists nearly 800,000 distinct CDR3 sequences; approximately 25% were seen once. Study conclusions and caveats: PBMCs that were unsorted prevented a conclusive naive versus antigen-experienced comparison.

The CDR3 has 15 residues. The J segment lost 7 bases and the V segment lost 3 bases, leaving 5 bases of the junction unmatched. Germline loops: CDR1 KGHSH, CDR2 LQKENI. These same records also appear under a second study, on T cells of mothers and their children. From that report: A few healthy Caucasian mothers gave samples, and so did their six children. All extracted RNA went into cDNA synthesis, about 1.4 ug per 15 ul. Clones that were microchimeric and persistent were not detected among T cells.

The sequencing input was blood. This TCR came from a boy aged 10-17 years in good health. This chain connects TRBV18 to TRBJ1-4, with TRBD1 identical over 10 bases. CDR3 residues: CASSPTGGNGEKLFF. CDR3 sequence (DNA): TGTGCCAGCTCACCGACAGGGGGCAACGGTGAAAAACTGTTTTTT.